These 21 T cell receptor beta chains originate from one sample sequenced in a study of T cell responses to AZD1222 COVID-19 vaccine (dated by TCRdb to the early 2020s). The library came from the immunoSEQ multiplex PCR assay. In TCRdb, the immuneACCESS table is reduced to in-frame sequences with V and J assigned. These tables do not hold every clone; where another copy was compared, an unresolved V gene accounts for under half, and the others remain unexplained. Counted in this sample were around 130,000 clones; 93% of them appeared once. 2.5% to 4% of the sample goes to the ten largest clones. Explained via the paper, the time point label denotes: baseline before first vaccination. The sample consisted of peripheral blood, taken on day 0 of AZD1222 vaccination. The receptor set was obtained from an adult in good health.

The J gene is TRBJ2-5, the V gene TRBV5-1; D is ambiguous. The CDR3 runs 13 residues. Looked up from germline, CDR1 is SGHRS and CDR2 is YFSETQ. V was clipped by 2 bases and J by 1 base, with 6 bases between them. The CDR3 bases are TGCGCCAGCAGCTTAGCTCCCCAAGAGACCCAGTACTTC. It specifies CASSLAPQETQYF. The complete variable domain, with remaining parts taken from reference TRBV5-1 and TRBJ2-5, reads KAGVTQTPRYLIKTRGQQVTLSCSPISGHRSVSWYQQTPGQGLQFLFEYFSETQRNKGNFPGRFSGRQFSNSRSEMNVSTLELGDSALYLCASSLAPQETQYFGPGTRLLVL.

In DNA form, the CDR3 reads TGTGCCAGCAGTTTTTCTGAGAGTCAGCCCCAGCATTTT. Encoded protein: CASSFSESQPQHF. The V and J genes are TRBV12-3 or TRBV12-4 and TRBJ1-5; D is unclear. Trimming took 3 bases from V and 6 from J, leaving 9 bases between them. The CDR3 runs to 13 residues.

The V gene is TRBV12-5, the J gene TRBJ2-1; possibly TRBD2 for D (7 bases). The V end was cut by 0 bases, the J end by 5 bases, with 14 bases between. The CDR3 has 16 residues. The V gene's germline CDR1 is LGHNT and CDR2 FRNRAP. CDR3 loop: CASGLVKGGANNEQFF. The CDR3 region has the DNA TGTGCTAGTGGTTTGGTAAAGGGGGGGGCGAACAATGAGCAGTTCTTC.

The chain couples TRBV6-1 to TRBJ2-5; 10 bases agree with TRBD2. CDR1 MNHNS and CDR2 SASEGT come from the germline V gene. The CDR3 contains 16 residues. V trimming: 3 bases; J trimming: 5 bases; junction bases outside the gene matches: 9. CDR3 sequence (DNA): TGTGCCAGCAGTGAGACTAGCGGGCAAGGAGGGGAGACCCAGTACTTC. Translating it yields CASSETSGQGGETQYF.

The genes are TRBV7-9 and TRBJ1-1; no clear D gene. CDR1 and CDR2 (germline): SEHNR, FQNEAQ (reference sequence). The ends were cut back, 1 base at V and 5 bases at J, with 8 bases in the middle. The CDR3 runs 13 residues. CDR3 amino acids: CASSLGMRTEAFF. DNA for the CDR3: TGTGCCAGCAGCTTAGGTATGAGGACTGAAGCTTTCTTT.

The J gene is TRBJ1-1, the V gene TRBV19; no reliable D call. CDR3 length: 13 amino acids. The germline V and J ends were trimmed by 4 bases and 10 bases, with 16 bases remaining between them. Germline CDR1 and CDR2: LNHDA and SQIVND (reference sequence). This chain's CDR3 is CASSTTITARAFF. Here the CDR3 DNA reads TGTGCCAGTAGTACCACCATAACGGCGCGAGCTTTCTTT.

The chain is built from TRBV7-9 and TRBJ2-2; 9 bases map to TRBD2. The CDR3 extends over 19 amino acids. Germline V gives CDR1 SEHNR, CDR2 FQNEAQ (reference sequence). Trimming removed 5 bases from V and 4 bases from J; junction bases left unmatched: 17. CDR3 bases: TGTGCCAGCAGCCTAAATGCCCTTAGCGGGAGAAGCTTCACCGGGGAGCTGTTTTTT. This sequence encodes CASSLNALSGRSFTGELFF.

The chain uses TRBV5-1 and TRBJ1-1, with D perhaps matching TRBD1 (6 bases). The length of the CDR3 is 15 residues. Germline-derived CDR1 and CDR2 are SGHRS and YFSETQ. The V end lost 2 bases, the J end lost 3 bases, and 14 bases lay between the germline ends. CDR3 in DNA: TGCGCCAGCAGCTTAGGACACCCAGGGGACACTGAAGCTTTCTTT. This translates into CASSLGHPGDTEAFF.

This chain's CDR3 is CASSPGANSPLHF. The CDR3 nucleotides are TGTGCCAGCAGCCCCGGGGCCAATTCACCCCTCCACTTT. The chain links TRBV27 to TRBJ1-6, with D possibly TRBD1 on 5 matching bases. CDR3 length equals 13 residues. Germline loops: CDR1 MNHEY, CDR2 SMNVEV (reference sequence). V gave up 6 bases and J gave up 7 bases, with 10 bases separating them.

This sequence joins TRBV10-3 and TRBJ1-2; 11 positions agree with TRBD1. The CDR3 is made up of 11 amino acids. CDR1 and CDR2 from the germline V gene are ENHRY and SYGVKD. Germline trimming cut 10 bases from V and 8 bases from J; bases unmatched to any gene: 3. The chain's CDR3 is CATGQGAGYTF. Written as DNA, the CDR3 is TGTGCCACCGGACAGGGGGCGGGCTACACCTTC.

This clone has only one observation. The genes are TRBV19 and TRBJ1-5, with a tentative D call TRBD1 (5 bases). The CDR3 is made up of 14 amino acids. CDR1 is LNHDA and CDR2 is SQIVND in the germline V gene (reference sequence). V lost 7 bases and J 5 bases, leaving 15 bases between the germline ends. The DNA of the CDR3 is TGTGCCAGTACCCCCTACGGGGCCGATCAGCCCCAGCATTTT. This translates into CASTPYGADQPQHF.

This sequence joins TRBV3-1 (or the pseudogene TRBV3-2) and TRBJ1-5, with D hard to call. The CDR3 runs 13 residues. V was shortened by 2 bases and J by 5 bases, with 7 bases between the two germline ends. Per germline, CDR1 LGHDT and CDR2 YNNKEL (reference sequence). In DNA, the CDR3 is TGTGCCAGCAGCCAAACTACATATCAGCCCCAGCATTTT. Translating it yields CASSQTTYQPQHF.

The chain couples TRBV18 to TRBJ2-7; D not certain. Between the trimmed V and J ends, which lost 0 bases and 3 bases, there was a span of 9 bases. There are 14 residues in the CDR3. CDR1 KGHSH and CDR2 LQKENI come from the germline V gene. CDR3 protein: CASSPPKSYYEQYF. The CDR3 DNA reads as TGTGCCAGCTCACCACCGAAAAGCTACTACGAGCAGTACTTC.

The chain couples TRBV7-2 to TRBJ1-5; no definite D call. Trimming removed 1 base from V and 0 bases from J, with 7 bases in between. CDR1 is SGHTA and CDR2 is FQGNSA in the germline V gene. The CDR3 loop spans 15 amino acids. Here the CDR3 reads CASSLVRNSNQPQHF. The CDR3 DNA reads TGTGCCAGCAGCTTAGTTCGGAATAGCAATCAGCCCCAGCATTTT. The variable domain in full, with the rest retrieved from reference TRBV7-2 and TRBJ1-5, is GAGVSQSPSNKVTEKGKDVELRCDPISGHTALYWYRQSLGQGLEFLIYFQGNSAPDKSGLPSDRFSAERTGGSVSTLTIQRTQQEDSAVYLCASSLVRNSNQPQHFGDGTRLSIL.

The chain employs TRBV3-1 (or the pseudogene TRBV3-2) and TRBJ2-7; 7 bases map to TRBD2. J lost 3 bases, V lost 4 bases, and 6 bases had no gene match. This CDR3 region has 14 residues. CDR1 and CDR2 (germline): LGHDT, YNNKEL (reference sequence). CDR3 in amino acids: CASSLRTRIYEQYF. In nucleotides, the CDR3 is TGTGCCAGCAGCCTGCGGACTAGGATCTACGAGCAGTACTTC.

V gene TRBV7-2 combines with J gene TRBJ1-5; possibly TRBD1 for D (6 bases). Per the germline V gene, CDR1 is SGHTA and CDR2 is FQGNSA. V lost 5 bases, J lost 7 bases, and 12 bases lay in between. The CDR3 contains 13 residues. CDR3 bases: TGTGCCAGCAGCCCAACAGGGTTCCAGCCCCAGCATTTT. Amino acid sequence: CASSPTGFQPQHF.

CDR3 protein: CASSSIPNYGYTF. DNA of the CDR3: TGTGCCAGCAGTTCGATCCCAAACTATGGCTACACCTTC. The rearrangement joins TRBV6-5 to TRBJ1-2, with D unclear. This CDR3 is built from 13 residues. The ends were cut back, 4 bases at V and 2 bases at J, with 8 bases in the middle. Germline V gene lookup returns CDR1 MNHEY and CDR2 SVGAGI.

The chain joins TRBV11-3 to TRBJ2-2; no reliable D call. In germline, CDR1 is SGHNT, CDR2 YENEEA. Trimming pared 6 bases from V and 6 bases from J, leaving 17 bases between. The length of the CDR3 is 15 residues. The CDR3 bases are TGTGCCAGCAGTCGAGGCACCCATTTACCCGGGGAGCTGTTTTTT. Translation: CASSRGTHLPGELFF.

The chain couples TRBV18 to TRBJ2-7, with 7 positions matching TRBD1. J lost 1 base, V lost 2 bases, and 2 bases had no gene match. The CDR3 has 14 amino acids. The germline V gene has CDR1 KGHSH and CDR2 LQKENI. Written as DNA, the CDR3 is TGTGCCAGCTCACCAGCAGGGGGTTCCTACGAGCAGTACTTC. This codes for CASSPAGGSYEQYF.

The chain joins TRBV7-2 to TRBJ1-2; 7 nucleotides match TRBD1. Germline V CDR1 and CDR2: SGHTA, FQGNSA. J gave up 3 bases and V 1 base, and 5 bases lay outside the gene matches. The CDR3 length is 15 residues. The CDR3 sequence is CASSLGQGVYYGYTF. The CDR3 region has the DNA TGTGCCAGCAGCTTAGGACAGGGAGTTTACTATGGCTACACCTTC.

This clone appeared a few times. The rearrangement joins TRBV7-9 to TRBJ1-5, with TRBD1 identical over 8 bases. CDR3 size: 17 residues. J was trimmed by 5 bases and V by 4 bases; bases with no gene match: 13. Germline V gives CDR1 SEHNR, CDR2 FQNEAQ (reference sequence). CDR3 region: CASSSKAGGVWDQPQHF. The DNA of the CDR3 is TGTGCCAGCAGCTCAAAGGCAGGGGGCGTTTGGGATCAGCCCCAGCATTTT.